This T cell receptor (beta chain) was sequenced in a study of shared clonotypes between healthy human individuals (dated by TCRdb to between 2020 and 2021). With respect to the entire study: A few men and a couple of women, aged 18 to 49 years, made up the cohort. For each donor, CD4 naive and CD4 memory were each given three plates, CD8 naive was given two plates, and CD8 memory was given one plate. To estimate repertoire size and how much clonotypes are shared between individuals, the study performed deep sequencing of blood TCR repertoires from a handful of healthy adults. Different laboratories and diverse techniques were used to prepare libraries and sequence TCR repertoires, to increase sequencing depth and limit assay-specific biases. Leukapheresis yielded between about 0.9 and 8.9 billion PBMCs per donor. Overall study results and their limits: Estimated clonotype richness was generally larger for naive than for memory subsets. Pairwise subsampling led to the expectation that sequencing depth would affect the degree of clonotype sharing among donors. The small number of donors limited the genetic and exposure-history diversity represented. When a handful of donors were compared, the shared fraction of clonotypes was approximately 5% for naive CD4, around 4% for naive CD8, 2% to 2.5% for memory CD4, and roughly 0.43% for memory CD8. Sampling was limited to blood, and TCR repertoires in tissue likely differ from TCR repertoires in blood. Clonotypes shared by all four sorted-subset donors showed higher generation probabilities than non-shared clonotypes. Rarefaction of sorted-subset datasets indicated incomplete sequencing despite the large sequencing depth.

From the cysteine through the phenylalanine, the CDR3 covers 13 amino acids. The read is trimmed to its CDR3 DNA, 39 bases read in frame from base 1. The germline ends are 7 bases apart after V is trimmed by 2 bases and J by 6 bases. CDR1 and CDR2 are read off the germline V gene as KGHSH and LQKENI. Using the deep immunoSEQ assay, multiplex PCR amplified TCR CDR3 regions from genomic DNA. Extracted genomic DNA from each cell subset was spread evenly across all wells of several immunoSEQ 96-well plates, with each plate serving as a replicate. Each replicate PCR for sorted subsets received about 180 ng genomic DNA, equal to about 30,000 T cell genomes. The purified libraries were quantified using a Qubit 3.0 fluorometer, sized with a Bioanalyzer 2100, and then quantified again using the KAPA Library Quantification kit. Every immunoSEQ 96-well plate was sequenced on a separate single-read 150-cycle Illumina NextSeq 550 flow cell. The original methods were these. Because the immunoSEQ output included only junctional sequences and no quality scores, the filtering could not be the same as the filtering used for full-length reads. Sequences were annotated with PyIR, a Python wrapper for IgBLAST v1.9, using IMGT germline references to assign V/J genes and CDR3. Reads were filtered out if the reads had weak V/J assignments (E-value above 1e-6), no CDR3, stop codons, out-of-frame junctions, or ambiguous translated residues. V3J clonotypes were defined as sequences sharing the same inferred V gene, J gene, and CDR3 amino acid sequence. Percentage overlap between repertoires was calculated by dividing the number of shared unique clonotypes by the size of the smaller repertoire. Three approaches were used to assess repertoire richness: RTK rarefaction, the Chao1 estimator, and Recon v2.1 estimates of unobserved clonotypes. Generation probabilities for all TCRbeta clonotypes obtained by the gDNA method from a few donors were computed using OLGA. As stored in TCRdb, this immuneACCESS dataset retains in-frame rearrangements with V and J assigned. A fraction of the clones does not appear; measured against another copy, unresolved V genes explain less than half of the discrepancy, and the remainder lacks a known reason. V and J calls and clone size follow that table, whereas D and trimming were derived from the DNA. Across this sample there are about 1.5 million clones, with 95% to 99% seen only once. Of the sample, roughly 0.45% is held by the ten largest clones.

In the case of this clone: Its antigen has not been determined. No much larger clone is present one base from it, and per-base qualities are unavailable.

The donors were healthy, HIV-negative adults who had no recently reported acute infections or vaccinations. Every donor was a Caucasian adult residing in Nashville, Tennessee, USA. CD4+ T cells were enriched through magnetic negative selection, after which naive cells were positively selected on CD45RA and the remaining negative fraction served as the memory subset. Blood was obtained by leukapheresis, after which PBMCs were separated by Ficoll-Histopaque density gradient centrifugation and cryopreserved in liquid nitrogen vapor phase. Analytical flow cytometry was used to check the purity and quantity of every magnetically sorted T cell population. Each sorted fraction had its genomic DNA isolated and then quantified by UV absorbance on a Nanodrop 2000c.

Sequencing was carried out using naive CD4+ T cells sorted from blood. According to the study, the label for this sample's cell subset or site signals: CD45RA+ positively selected. The sequence derives from a man younger than 40 in good health. The V and J segments used are TRBV18 and TRBJ1-4; D gene: possibly TRBD1, on 6 matching bases. The CDR3 protein sequence reads: CASSPSGDEKLFF. Read as DNA, the sequence is TGTGCCAGCTCACCATCAGGGGATGAAAAACTGTTTTTT.